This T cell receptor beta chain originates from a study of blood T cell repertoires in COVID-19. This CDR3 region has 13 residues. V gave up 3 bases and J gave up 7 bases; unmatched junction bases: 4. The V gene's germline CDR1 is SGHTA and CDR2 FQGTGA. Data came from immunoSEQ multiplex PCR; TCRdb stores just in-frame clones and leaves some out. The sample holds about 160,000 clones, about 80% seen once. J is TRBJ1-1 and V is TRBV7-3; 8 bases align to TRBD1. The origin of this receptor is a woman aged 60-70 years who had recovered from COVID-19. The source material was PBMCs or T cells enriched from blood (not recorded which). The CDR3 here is CASSFEQGVEAFF. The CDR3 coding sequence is TGTGCCAGCAGCTTTGAACAGGGGGTTGAAGCTTTCTTT.